What follows are 10 T cell receptor beta chains derived from one specimen sequenced in a study of read filtering for tumor transcriptome and immune sequencing. The library was built from roughly 400 ng RNA with molecular barcoded adaptors for alpha/delta and beta/gamma chains. TCRdb reprocessed the reads with MiXCR, giving one entry per CDR3 protein. The profile shows around 130,000 distinct CDR3 sequences, less than 15% of them singletons. The sample comprised a population of CD138-negative cells sorted from bone marrow. The receptor set was obtained from a donor at least 40 years old with multiple myeloma.

This clonotype was recorded at least ten times. This chain uses TRBV12-3 or TRBV12-4 with TRBJ1-1; no firm D call. The CDR3 runs 12 residues. Trimming cost V 6 bases and J 1 base, with 6 bases left between them. The CDR3 here is CASSGGNTEAFF. The CDR3 DNA reads as TGTGCCAGCAGCGGCGGGAACACTGAAGCTTTCTTT.

Remarks on this clonotype: A read error may explain this, as a much larger clone is one base away. The chain links TRBV20-1 to TRBJ2-5, with 7 bases that match TRBD1. Trimming cost V 6 bases and J 5 bases; bases outside gene matches: 15. The CDR3 sequence is 15 residues long. Germline V lookup: CDR1 DFQATT, CDR2 SNEGSKA (reference sequence). CDR3: CSAPKFPGQVETQYF. In DNA, the CDR3 is TGCAGTGCCCCGAAATTTCCAGGACAGGTGGAGACCCAGTACTTC.

This clonotype has just a few counts. The chain employs TRBV29-1 and TRBJ2-2, with D tentatively TRBD2 (5 bases). The CDR3 consists of 15 residues. Trimming pared 6 bases from V and 6 bases from J, leaving 20 bases between. Germline CDR1 is SQVTM and CDR2 is ANQGSEA. Here the CDR3 DNA reads TGCAGCGTCCTCGGCCCCGAAGCGGTATCCGGGGAGCTGTTTTTT. Its translation: CSVLGPEAVSGELFF.

This clonotype was seen ten or more times. This rearrangement joins TRBV6-1 to TRBJ2-7, with D tentatively TRBD1 (5 bases). Trimming cost V 3 bases and J 2 bases, with 17 bases left between them. The CDR3 sequence is 16 residues long. CDR1 is MNHNS, CDR2 SASEGT, per germline. The CDR3 coding sequence is TGTGCCAGCAGTGATTCGGCTTCGACAGCCACCTACGAGCAGTACTTC. It yields the protein CASSDSASTATYEQYF.

In this sample, this clonotype turned up many times. The J gene is TRBJ2-7, the V gene TRBV20-1; tentative D call: TRBD2 (5 bases). Germline V CDR1 and CDR2: DFQATT, SNEGSKA (reference sequence). Trimming cost V 6 bases and J 1 base, with 16 bases left between them. The CDR3 has 14 residues. The CDR3 DNA is TGCAGTGCGGCGGACTTACTCTCTTCCTACGAGCAGTACTTC. This encodes CSAADLLSSYEQYF.

The J gene is TRBJ2-5, the V gene TRBV20-1; D is perhaps TRBD1 (5 bases). This CDR3 is built from 13 residues. CDR1 is DFQATT, CDR2 SNEGSKA, per germline (reference sequence). Deletions cut 6 bases from V and 3 bases from J, with 14 bases between. For the CDR3, the DNA is TGCAGTGCAAGGCAGGGAAACGAAGAGACCCAGTACTTC. Protein: CSARQGNEETQYF.

This clonotype was detected ten times or more. V and J are TRBV12-3 or TRBV12-4 and TRBJ1-2, with D uncertain. Trimming left V 6 bases short and J 5 bases short, with 16 bases between. The CDR3 sequence is 14 residues long. This chain's CDR3 is CASSPRTGVYGYTF. The CDR3 DNA is TGTGCCAGCAGCCCCCGGACGGGAGTATATGGCTACACCTTC.

This clonotype was counted at least ten times. The gene calls are TRBV29-1 and TRBJ1-1; TRBD1 is a possible D gene (6 bases). V dropped 4 bases and J dropped 5 bases, with 20 bases sitting between them. Looked up from germline, CDR1 is SQVTM and CDR2 is ANQGSEA. The CDR3 extends over 15 amino acids. The CDR3 DNA reads as TGCAGCGTTGGGGGAGGGGGTGTTTCTCGAACTGAAGCTTTCTTT. Protein product: CSVGGGGVSRTEAFF. The full variable domain, in which reference TRBV29-1 and TRBJ1-1 provide the parts outside the CDR3, is SAVISQKPSRDICQRGTSLTIQCQVDSQVTMMFWYRQQPGQSLTLIATANQGSEATYESGFVIDKFPISRPNLTFSTLTVSNMSPEDSSIYLCSVGGGGVSRTEAFFGQGTRLTVV.

In its sample, this clonotype was seen a few times. This chain links TRBV25-1 with TRBJ1-1; no definite D call. The germline V and J ends were trimmed by 11 bases and 4 bases, with 11 bases remaining between them. CDR3 length equals 11 residues. Looked up from germline, CDR1 is MGHDK and CDR2 is SYGVNS. As DNA, the CDR3 is TGTGCCGCCATATTGGGCACTGAAGCTTTCTTT. Translation: CAAILGTEAFF.

The V call is TRBV2, the J call TRBJ1-5; the match to TRBD1 covers 9 bases. CDR1 SNHLY and CDR2 FYNNEI come from the germline V gene. The ends lost 8 bases at V and 7 bases at J; junction bases unmatched: 6. The CDR3 extends over 13 amino acids. CDR3 sequence (DNA): TGTGCCAGCGACTTACAGGGGGCGCAGCCCCAGCATTTT. It yields the protein CASDLQGAQPQHF.